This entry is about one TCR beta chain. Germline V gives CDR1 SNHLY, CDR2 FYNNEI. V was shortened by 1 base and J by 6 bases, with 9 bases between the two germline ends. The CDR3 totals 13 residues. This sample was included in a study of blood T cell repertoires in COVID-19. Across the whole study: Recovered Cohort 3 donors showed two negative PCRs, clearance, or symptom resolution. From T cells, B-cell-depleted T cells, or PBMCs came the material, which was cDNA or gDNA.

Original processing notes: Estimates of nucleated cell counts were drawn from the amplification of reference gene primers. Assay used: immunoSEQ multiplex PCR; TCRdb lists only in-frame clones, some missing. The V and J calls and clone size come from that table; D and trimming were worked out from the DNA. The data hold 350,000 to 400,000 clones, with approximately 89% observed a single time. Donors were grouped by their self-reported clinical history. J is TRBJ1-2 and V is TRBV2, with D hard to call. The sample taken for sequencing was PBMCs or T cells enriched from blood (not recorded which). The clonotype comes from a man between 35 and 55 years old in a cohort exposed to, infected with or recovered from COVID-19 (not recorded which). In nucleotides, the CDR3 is TGTGCCAGCAGTGAAGAACGGCGGGATGGCTACACCTTC. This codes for CASSEERRDGYTF.